The entry below gives a single T cell receptor beta chain sequence along with its context. No antigen is known for it. An end of the junction differs from the germline gene, which may be a read error. These data come from a study of tumor-infiltrating lymphocytes in primary liver carcinoma. Study summary: The study included patients who were men and women aged 30 to 69 years.

Extraction of RNA together with DNA used 20-30 mg of unsorted bulk tissue. Uniformly, tumor samples exhibited a viable tumor cell fraction exceeding 85%. With a constant-region primer, TCR beta cDNA was made from 450 to 650 ng of total RNA. Libraries covering TCR beta were generated through three nested multiplex PCR rounds (using a slightly modified ARM-PCR). TRBV1-TRBV30 forward primers paired with a C-beta reverse primer drove the first two PCR rounds, roughly 10 cycles each. TCRdb itself ran the multiplex PCR reads through MiXCR, one entry per CDR3 protein. In the table there are 50,000 or so distinct CDR3 sequences, about 77% of which are singletons. Germline V gene data show CDR1 as SQVTM and CDR2 as ANQGSEA. This CDR3 has 13 amino acids. Whole-study findings and limits: Among the pair types, tumor region pairs showed more overlap than tumor-adjacent and tumor-blood pairs. Representation across all five tumor regions was limited to only about 7.5-24% of top clones.

This chain links TRBV29-1 with TRBJ1-1; a possible D gene is TRBD1 (5 bases). The TCR was taken from a man aged 40-49 years with primary liver carcinoma and hepatitis B virus infection. Sequenced sample: liver tumor tissue from sampling region 5. The subset: tumor region T5, tumor centre. The CDR3 DNA is TGCAGCGTTGAAACAGGCATGAACACTGTAGCTTCCTTT. Translated, it gives CSVETGMNTVASF. Based on the CDR3 plus reference TRBV29-1 and TRBJ1-1, the full variable domain is SAVISQKPSRDICQRGTSLTIQCQVDSQVTMMFWYRQQPGQSLTLIATANQGSEATYESGFVIDKFPISRPNLTFSTLTVSNMSPEDSSIYLCSVETGMNTVASFGQGTRLTVV.